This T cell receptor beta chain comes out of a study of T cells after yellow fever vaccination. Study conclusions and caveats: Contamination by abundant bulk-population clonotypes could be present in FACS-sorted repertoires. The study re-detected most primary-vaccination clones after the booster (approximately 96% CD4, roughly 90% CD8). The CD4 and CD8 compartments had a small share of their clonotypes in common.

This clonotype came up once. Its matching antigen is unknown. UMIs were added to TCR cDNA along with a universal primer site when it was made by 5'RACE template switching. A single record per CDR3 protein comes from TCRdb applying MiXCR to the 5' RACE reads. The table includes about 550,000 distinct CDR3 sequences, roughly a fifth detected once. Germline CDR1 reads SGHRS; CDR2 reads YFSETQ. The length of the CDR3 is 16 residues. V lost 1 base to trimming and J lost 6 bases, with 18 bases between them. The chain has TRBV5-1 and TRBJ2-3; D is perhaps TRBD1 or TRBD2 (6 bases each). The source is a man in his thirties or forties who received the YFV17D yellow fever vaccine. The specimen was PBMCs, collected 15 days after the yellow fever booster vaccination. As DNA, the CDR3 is TGCGCCAGCAGCTTGAGAGGGGGGTCCGGTAGGGATACGCAGTATTTT. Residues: CASSLRGGSGRDTQYF.